This TCR beta chain was observed in a study of cytomegalovirus exposure and HLA in healthy donors. Donors came from a validation cohort of approximately 110 subjects, distinct from the first 666-subject cohort. V lost 8 bases, J lost 3 bases, and 12 bases lay in between. The CDR3 runs to 13 residues. CDR1 MDHEN and CDR2 SYDVKM come from the germline V gene. In regard to this clone: Its matching antigen is unknown.

The method was immunoSEQ multiplex PCR; TCRdb's version includes in-frame clones alone and lacks a portion of them. The profile shows 85,000 to 130,000 clones, 88% of them singletons. Findings and caveats of the study: A list of around 160 TCR beta chains associated with cytomegalovirus was given.

This sequence joins TRBV28 and TRBJ2-3, with TRBD2 as a possible D gene (5 bases). The specimen sequenced was PBMCs. This TCR was sampled from a young woman in good health and CMV-seropositive. CDR3 nucleotides: TGTGCCAGCGCCCCCTGGAGGACAGATACGCAGTATTTT. Translation gives CASAPWRTDTQYF.